A selection of T cell receptor beta chains follows, all from one sample in a study of identical twins. In TCRdb, the 5' RACE reads were re-called with MiXCR into one record per CDR3 protein. This table holds over 250,000 distinct CDR3 sequences, 8% to 9.5% found once. The same sample was also studied in work on yellow fever vaccine responses in identical twins.

The specimen sequenced was CD8+ T cells sorted from blood. Source of these receptors: a young woman in good health. The CDR3 runs from the conserved cysteine through the conserved F or W. Fields, in order: J gene, D gene, V gene, clone size, CDR3 protein, CDR3 DNA. The D gene is left open where the match is weak. Not all rows give a size; the values are once, few, many and, for expanded clones, a class.

>TRBJ2-7|.|TRBV7-9|many
CASSLVRDPTYEQYF
TGTGCCAGCAGCTTAGTCCGGGACCCCACCTACGAGCAGTACTTC
>TRBJ1-1|TRBD1|TRBV4-3|.
CASSQEWQGGLEAFF
TGCGCCAGCAGCCAAGAGTGGCAGGGGGGACTTGAAGCTTTCTTT
>TRBJ2-7|TRBD2|TRBV20-1|few
CSASGTSGVLDEQYF
TGCAGTGCTTCCGGGACTAGCGGGGTGCTAGACGAGCAGTACTTC
>TRBJ2-7|.|TRBV2|many
CASSVNEQYF
TGTGCCAGCAGTGTTAACGAGCAGTACTTC
>TRBJ2-5|.|TRBV11-1|.
CASSSIVARDTAEETQYF
TGTGCCAGCAGCTCCATCGTGGCGCGGGACACTGCCGAAGAGACCCAGTACTTC
>TRBJ2-7|.|TRBV12-3/TRBV12-4|few
CASSPLAGGSSYEQYF
TGTGCCAGCAGTCCACTGGCTGGTGGATCCTCCTACGAGCAGTACTTC
>TRBJ2-7|.|TRBV5-1|many
CASSLEGLSYEQYF
TGCGCCAGCAGCTTGGAAGGACTGTCCTACGAGCAGTACTTC
>TRBJ1-2|.|TRBV4-1|many
CASSQGRTGYGYTF
TGCGCCAGCAGCCAAGGCAGGACCGGCTATGGCTACACCTTC
>TRBJ2-7|TRBD1|TRBV7-9|.
CASSLATGLRYEQYF
TGTGCCAGCAGCTTAGCGACAGGGCTACGCTACGAGCAGTACTTC
>TRBJ2-1|TRBD2|TRBV3-1|.
CASRQDRLANNEQFF
TGTGCCAGCAGACAAGACCGACTAGCGAACAATGAGCAGTTCTTC
>TRBJ2-7|.|TRBV6-2/TRBV6-3|few
CASSPDGMDYEQYF
TGTGCCAGCAGTCCCGATGGGATGGACTACGAGCAGTACTTC
>TRBJ2-7|.|TRBV6-6|few
CASSTNSYEQYF
TGTGCCAGCAGCACCAACTCCTACGAGCAGTACTTC
>TRBJ2-1|.|TRBV5-4|.
CASSLISADYNEQFF
TGTGCCAGCAGCTTGATTAGCGCGGACTACAATGAGCAGTTCTTC
>TRBJ2-5|TRBD1|TRBV4-1|few
CASSQWGQGQETQYF
TGCGCCAGCAGCCAATGGGGACAGGGCCAAGAGACCCAGTACTTC
>TRBJ2-5|TRBD2|TRBV4-3|.
CASSHLRGGETQYF
TGCGCCAGCAGCCACCTTCGGGGGGGAGAGACCCAGTACTTC
>TRBJ2-7|.|TRBV4-1|.
CASSPGTLYEQYF
TGCGCCAGCAGTCCCGGGACGTTGTACGAGCAGTACTTC
>TRBJ2-7|TRBD1|TRBV11-2|.
CASSHLPRQGTGEQYF
TGTGCCAGCAGCCATCTGCCGCGACAGGGGACCGGAGAGCAGTACTTC
>TRBJ1-2|.|TRBV7-8|.
CASSSLNLYGYTF
TGTGCCAGCAGCTCCCTGAACCTTTATGGCTACACCTTC
>TRBJ2-1|.|TRBV9|many
CASSGARGRPNEQFF
TGTGCCAGCAGCGGAGCAAGGGGGAGGCCCAATGAGCAGTTCTTC
>TRBJ1-1|.|TRBV4-1|.
CASSQVVAVTMNTEAFF
TGCGCCAGCAGCCAAGTCGTTGCGGTAACCATGAACACTGAAGCTTTCTTT
>TRBJ2-3|TRBD2|TRBV29-1|few
CSVTSGSTDTQYF
TGCAGCGTGACTAGCGGGAGCACAGATACGCAGTATTTT
>TRBJ2-5|.|TRBV20-1|few
CSASSMTPRGETQYF
TGCAGTGCTAGTTCCATGACACCCCGAGGGGAGACCCAGTACTTC
>TRBJ1-1|TRBD1|TRBV4-1|many
CASSQEQGGNTEAFF
TGCGCCAGCAGCCAGGAACAGGGGGGGAACACTGAAGCTTTCTTT
>TRBJ2-3|.|TRBV5-1|.
CASSLDGGSGTDTQYF
TGCGCCAGCAGCTTGGACGGTGGGTCGGGCACAGATACGCAGTATTTT
>TRBJ2-5|.|TRBV27|many
CASSSIAMETQYF
TGTGCCAGCAGTTCTATCGCGATGGAGACCCAGTACTTC
>TRBJ2-1|.|TRBV5-5|few
CASLQDSYNEQFF
TGTGCCAGCTTACAGGACAGCTACAATGAGCAGTTCTTC
>TRBJ2-7|TRBD1|TRBV7-9|few
CASSGTGALEQYF
TGTGCCAGCTCCGGGACAGGGGCTCTCGAGCAGTACTTC